This T cell receptor beta chain was obtained from a study of human T cells and chemical hapten exposure. Before extraction, the whole blood was not fractionated, and total RNA was taken from it. V lost 6 bases to trimming and J lost 7 bases; unmatched junction nucleotides: 9. Germline V CDR1 and CDR2: SEHNR, FQNEAQ (reference sequence). The CDR3 is 16 residues long. Unique molecular identifiers were affixed to discrete cDNA molecules within the library. Via MiXCR, TCRdb re-called the 5' RACE reads, giving one row per CDR3 protein. The sample has 81,000 or so distinct CDR3 sequences, about 8% seen once; the top ten hold under 3%.

This rearrangement joins TRBV7-9 to TRBJ2-1; 13 bases are a match to TRBD2. The receptor's source is a male donor in good health. CDR3 coding DNA: TGTGCCAGCAGTCGACTAGCGGGAGGCCAGGAAAATGAGCAGTTCTTC. Translation gives CASSRLAGGQENEQFF.